The 15 T cell receptor beta chains listed next were all sequenced from one sample in a study of T cells in tumors after PD-1 blockade (dated by TCRdb to about 2019). What this sample's time point label stands for: before anti-PD-1 therapy. Libraries came from the immunoSEQ multiplex PCR assay. In its TCRdb copy, this immuneACCESS table keeps in-frame sequences only and misses some clones. Where compared with another copy, unresolved V genes explain less than half of these, and the others have no known cause. Present in this sample are 3,500 to 4,500 clones, less than 75% of which were seen just once. Roughly 13% of the sample is taken by the ten largest. The sequenced sample was tumor tissue, obtained before anti-PD-1 treatment. The receptors were sampled from a human donor with basal cell carcinoma.

The chain recombines TRBV7-9 with TRBJ2-3; 7 bases are shared with TRBD2. Trimming at V came to 5 bases and at J to 4 bases, leaving 15 bases not matched to a gene. CDR3 length equals 17 residues. Germline values: CDR1 SEHNR, CDR2 FQNEAQ (reference sequence). The CDR3 protein is CASSPPFAGARADTQYF. CDR3 bases: TGTGCCAGCAGCCCACCTTTCGCGGGAGCTAGGGCAGATACGCAGTATTTT.

V is TRBV2 and J is TRBJ2-3; the match to TRBD2 covers 8 bases. Germline trimming cut 6 bases from V and 8 bases from J; bases unmatched to any gene: 7. The CDR3 covers 13 residues. Germline V gene data show CDR1 as SNHLY and CDR2 as FYNNEI. The DNA for the CDR3 is TGTGCCAGCAGCCTTAGCGGGGCGGGTACGCAGTATTTT. Encoded protein: CASSLSGAGTQYF.

The rearrangement links TRBV6-2 or TRBV6-3 to TRBJ2-6; a possible D gene is TRBD2 (5 bases). Germline assignment: CDR1 MNHEY and CDR2 SVGEGT. The CDR3 runs to 16 residues. V shed 2 bases and J shed 0 bases, with 8 bases lying between them. The DNA of the CDR3 is TGTGCCAGCAGTTACGGGAGACTCTCTGGGGCCAACGTCCTGACTTTC. Its translation is CASSYGRLSGANVLTF.

This rearrangement joins TRBV6-5 to TRBJ2-3; D tentatively fits TRBD1 or TRBD2 (5 bases each). The CDR3 runs to 15 residues. Per germline, CDR1 MNHEY and CDR2 SVGAGI. The CDR3 DNA reads TGTGTGGCAACGAGGGTCGGGACCTCCACAGATACGCAGTATTTT. As protein: CVATRVGTSTDTQYF.

The rearrangement joins TRBV21-1 to TRBJ2-6; the table's D gene call, TRBD2, was not cross checked with the DNA. TRBV21-1 is described as a pseudogene. This CDR3 comprises 18 residues. The CDR3 is CASSLFLATTSRANVLTF. The DNA of the CDR3 is TGTGCCAGCAGTTTGTTCCTAGCTACAACAAGTCGGGCCAACGTCCTGACTTTC.

By frequency in the sample, this clone is large. This specimen includes other DNA sequences encoding the same CDR3. The rearrangement uses TRBV28 and TRBJ2-4; a weak D match, TRBD1 (5 bases). V lost 3 bases to trimming and J lost 0 bases, with 6 bases between them. CDR3 length: 14 amino acids. Germline CDR1 is MDHEN and CDR2 is SYDVKM. As DNA, the CDR3 is TGTGCCAGCAGTTTCCAGGGAGCCAAAAACATTCAGTACTTC. Translated, it gives CASSFQGAKNIQYF.

The chain employs TRBV24-1 and TRBJ2-3; 11 bases line up with TRBD1. The CDR3 covers 16 residues. The germline V gene has CDR1 KGHDR and CDR2 SFDVKD. The trim removed 4 bases at V and 3 bases at J, leaving 5 bases unmatched. The CDR3 here is CATSDPGTGGTDTQYF. DNA for the CDR3: TGTGCCACCAGTGACCCAGGGACAGGGGGAACAGATACGCAGTATTTT.

This sequence joins TRBV9 and TRBJ2-3; the match to TRBD2 covers 9 bases. V was clipped by 0 bases and J by 9 bases; unmatched bases: 14. CDR3 length: 17 residues. Per germline, CDR1 SGDLS and CDR2 YYNGEE. For the CDR3, the DNA is TGTGCCAGCAGCGTAGACCCCCCTAGCGGGATGAAAGGAACGCAGTATTTT. Amino acid sequence: CASSVDPPSGMKGTQYF.

This clone was found a few times. The chain recombines TRBV18 with TRBJ1-2; D is perhaps TRBD1 (5 bases). This CDR3 region has 14 residues. V lost 2 bases and J 7 bases, leaving 14 bases between the germline ends. The germline V gene has CDR1 KGHSH and CDR2 LQKENI. The chain's CDR3 is CASSPSPQGRGYTF. CDR3 in DNA: TGTGCCAGCTCACCATCCCCCCAGGGTCGTGGCTACACCTTC. Full variable domain (rest looked up from reference TRBV18 and TRBJ1-2): NAGVMQNPRHLVRRRGQEARLRCSPMKGHSHVYWYRQLPEEGLKFMVYLQKENIIDESGMPKERFSAEFPKEGPSILRIQQVVRGDSAAYFCASSPSPQGRGYTFGSGTRLTVV.

The chain uses TRBV6-5 and TRBJ1-2; TRBD1 is a possible D gene (6 bases). The CDR3 covers 11 residues. Germline-derived CDR1 and CDR2 are MNHEY and SVGAGI. V was clipped by 9 bases and J by 4 bases, with 9 bases between them. The CDR3 region is CARLDSYGYTF. Here the CDR3 DNA reads TGTGCCAGATTGGACAGCTATGGCTACACCTTC.

The chain carries TRBV29-1 and TRBJ1-1; D is unresolved. The CDR3 consists of 10 residues. Germline assignment: CDR1 SQVTM and CDR2 ANQGSEA. Deletions cut 7 bases from V and 0 bases from J, with 3 bases between. The CDR3 loop is CSGVNTEAFF. The DNA of the CDR3 is TGCAGCGGAGTGAACACTGAAGCTTTCTTT.

This clone showed up just a few times. The chain links TRBV3-1 (or the pseudogene TRBV3-2) to TRBJ2-5, with D possibly being TRBD1 or TRBD2 (5 bases each). This CDR3 spans 14 amino acids. The V end was cut by 4 bases, the J end by 1 base, with 10 bases between. From germline, CDR1 is LGHDT and CDR2 YNNKEL (reference sequence). CDR3 protein: CASSPGGGQETQYF. CDR3 bases: TGTGCCAGCAGCCCCGGTGGGGGCCAAGAGACCCAGTACTTC.

The chain joins TRBV19 to TRBJ2-2; no clear D. The CDR3 has 16 residues. Germline CDR1 reads LNHDA; CDR2 reads SQIVND (reference sequence). The V gene lost 1 base and the J gene lost 1 base, with 10 bases spanning the gap. The chain's CDR3 is CASSIVGQLNTGELFF. The CDR3 coding sequence is TGTGCCAGTAGTATAGTTGGGCAGTTGAACACCGGGGAGCTGTTTTTT.

The V and J genes are TRBV15 and TRBJ1-3, with a possible D match to TRBD1 (5 bases). Germline lookup yields CDR1 LNHNV and CDR2 YYDKDF (reference sequence). The CDR3 is 16 residues long. The V end lost 5 bases, the J end lost 2 bases, and 16 bases lay between the germline ends. The CDR3 DNA follows: TGTGCCACCAGCTCCCCCGGGGGATGGACTGGAAACACCATATATTTT. Translated, it gives CATSSPGGWTGNTIYF. Variable domain in full (rest from reference TRBV15 and TRBJ1-3): DAMVIQNPRYQVTQFGKPVTLSCSQTLNHNVMYWYQQKSSQAPKLLFHYYDKDFNNEADTPDNFQSRRPNTSFCFLDIRSPGLGDTAMYLCATSSPGGWTGNTIYFGEGSWLTVV.

This clone is classed as medium-sized. The chain employs TRBV28 and TRBJ1-5, with D possibly TRBD1 on 6 matching bases. Between the trimmed V and J ends, which lost 2 bases and 5 bases, there was a span of 13 bases. Per germline, CDR1 MDHEN and CDR2 SYDVKM. The CDR3 runs 15 residues. CDR3 region: CASSLGWGADQPQHF. In DNA, the CDR3 is TGTGCCAGCAGTTTAGGGTGGGGGGCCGATCAGCCCCAGCATTTT. Using reference TRBV28 and TRBJ1-5 for the parts outside the CDR3, the full variable domain is DVKVTQSSRYLVKRTGEKVFLECVQDMDHENMFWYRQDPGLGLRLIYFSYDVKMKEKGDIPEGYSVSREKKERFSLILESASTNQTSMYLCASSLGWGADQPQHFGDGTRLSIL.